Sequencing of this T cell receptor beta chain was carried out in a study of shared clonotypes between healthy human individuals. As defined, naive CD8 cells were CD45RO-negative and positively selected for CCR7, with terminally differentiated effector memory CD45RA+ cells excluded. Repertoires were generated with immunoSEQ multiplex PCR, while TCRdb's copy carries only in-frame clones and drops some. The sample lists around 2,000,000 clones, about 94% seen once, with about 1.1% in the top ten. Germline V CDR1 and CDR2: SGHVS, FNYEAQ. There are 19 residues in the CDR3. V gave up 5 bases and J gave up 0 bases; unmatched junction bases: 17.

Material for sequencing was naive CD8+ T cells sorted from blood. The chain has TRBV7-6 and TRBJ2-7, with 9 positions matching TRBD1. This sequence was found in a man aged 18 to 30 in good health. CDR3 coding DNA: TGTGCCAGCAGCCCTCGAACAGGGGGCTTGCTTACTAACTCCTACGAGCAGTACTTC. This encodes CASSPRTGGLLTNSYEQYF.